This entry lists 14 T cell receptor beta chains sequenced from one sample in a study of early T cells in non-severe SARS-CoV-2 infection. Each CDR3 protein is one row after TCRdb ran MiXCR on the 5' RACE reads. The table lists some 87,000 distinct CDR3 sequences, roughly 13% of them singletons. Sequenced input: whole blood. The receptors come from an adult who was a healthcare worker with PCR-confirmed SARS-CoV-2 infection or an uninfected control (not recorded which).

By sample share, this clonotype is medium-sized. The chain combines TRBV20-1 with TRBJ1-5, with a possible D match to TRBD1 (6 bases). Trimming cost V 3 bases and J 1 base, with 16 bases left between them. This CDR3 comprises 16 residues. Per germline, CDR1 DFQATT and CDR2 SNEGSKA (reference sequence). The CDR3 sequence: CSASQGGGTSNQPQHF. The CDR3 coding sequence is TGCAGTGCTAGTCAGGGAGGGGGTACAAGCAATCAGCCCCAGCATTTT.

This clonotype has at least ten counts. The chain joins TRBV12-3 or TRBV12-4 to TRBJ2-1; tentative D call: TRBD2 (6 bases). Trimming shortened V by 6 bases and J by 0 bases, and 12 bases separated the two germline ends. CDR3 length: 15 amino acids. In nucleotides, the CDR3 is TGTGCCAGCAGGCCGACTAGACGCTCCTACAATGAGCAGTTCTTC. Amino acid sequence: CASRPTRRSYNEQFF.

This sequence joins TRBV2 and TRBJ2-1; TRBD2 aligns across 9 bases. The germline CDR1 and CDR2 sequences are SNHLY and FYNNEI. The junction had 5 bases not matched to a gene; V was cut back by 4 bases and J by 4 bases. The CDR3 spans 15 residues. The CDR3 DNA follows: TGTGCCAGCAGTGGGGTAGCGGGGGCGTACAATGAGCAGTTCTTC. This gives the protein CASSGVAGAYNEQFF.

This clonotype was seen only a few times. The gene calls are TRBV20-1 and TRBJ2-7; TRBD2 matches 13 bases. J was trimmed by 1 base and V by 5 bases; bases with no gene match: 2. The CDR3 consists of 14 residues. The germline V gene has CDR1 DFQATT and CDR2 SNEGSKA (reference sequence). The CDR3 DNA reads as TGCAGTGCTGGACTAGCGGGAGAGTCCTACGAGCAGTACTTC. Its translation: CSAGLAGESYEQYF.

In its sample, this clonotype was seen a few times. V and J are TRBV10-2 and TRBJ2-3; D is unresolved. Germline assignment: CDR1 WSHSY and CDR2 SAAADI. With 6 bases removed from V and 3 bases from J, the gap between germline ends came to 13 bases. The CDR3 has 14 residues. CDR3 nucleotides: TGCGCCAGCAGCCCCACCGTTCCGACAGATACGCAGTATTTT. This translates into CASSPTVPTDTQYF.

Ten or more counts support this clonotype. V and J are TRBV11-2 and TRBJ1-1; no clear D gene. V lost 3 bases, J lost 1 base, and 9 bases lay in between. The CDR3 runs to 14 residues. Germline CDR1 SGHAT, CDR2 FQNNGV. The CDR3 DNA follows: TGTGCCAGCAGCTTCACGTCTGGGAACACTGAAGCTTTCTTT. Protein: CASSFTSGNTEAFF.

CDR3 sequence reads: CASSLGPRTGELFF. In DNA, the CDR3 is TGTGCCAGCAGCTTAGGCCCACGCACCGGGGAGCTGTTTTTT. The rearrangement joins TRBV11-2 to TRBJ2-2, with unresolved D. Germline CDR1 and CDR2: SGHAT and FQNNGV. The CDR3 contains 14 residues. Trimming stripped 1 base from V and 4 bases from J, with 7 bases between.

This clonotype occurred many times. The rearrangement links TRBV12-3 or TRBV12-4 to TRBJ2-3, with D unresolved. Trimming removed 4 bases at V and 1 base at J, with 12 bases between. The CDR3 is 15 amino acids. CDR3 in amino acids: CASSSYTRRTDTQYF. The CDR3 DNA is TGTGCCAGCAGTTCCTACACCCGCCGCACAGATACGCAGTATTTT.

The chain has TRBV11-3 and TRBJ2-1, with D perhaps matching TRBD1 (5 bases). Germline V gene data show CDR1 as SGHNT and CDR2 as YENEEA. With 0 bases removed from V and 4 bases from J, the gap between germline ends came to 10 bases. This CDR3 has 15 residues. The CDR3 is CASSLDHPGYNEQFF. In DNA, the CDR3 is TGTGCCAGCAGCTTAGATCACCCAGGGTACAATGAGCAGTTCTTC.

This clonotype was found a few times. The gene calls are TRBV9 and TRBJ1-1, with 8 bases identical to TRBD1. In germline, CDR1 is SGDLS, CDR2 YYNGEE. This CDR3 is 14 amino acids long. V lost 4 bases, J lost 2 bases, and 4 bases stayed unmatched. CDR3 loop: CASSHGTGNTEAFF. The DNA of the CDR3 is TGTGCCAGCAGCCACGGGACAGGCAACACTGAAGCTTTCTTT.

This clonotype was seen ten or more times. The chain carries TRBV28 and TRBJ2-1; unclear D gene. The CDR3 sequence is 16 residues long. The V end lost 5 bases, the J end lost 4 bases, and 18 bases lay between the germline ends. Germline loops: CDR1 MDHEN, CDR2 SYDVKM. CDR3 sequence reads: CASSRLNPEGYNEQFF. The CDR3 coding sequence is TGTGCCAGCAGTCGACTGAACCCCGAAGGGTACAATGAGCAGTTCTTC.

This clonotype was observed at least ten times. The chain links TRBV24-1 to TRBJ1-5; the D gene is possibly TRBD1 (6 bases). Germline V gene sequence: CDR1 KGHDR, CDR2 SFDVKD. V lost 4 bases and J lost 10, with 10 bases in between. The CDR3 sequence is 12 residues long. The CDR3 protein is CATSEGGGPQHF. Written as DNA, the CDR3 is TGTGCCACCAGTGAAGGAGGGGGACCCCAGCATTTT.

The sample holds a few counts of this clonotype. The DNA of the CDR3 is TGCAGCGTTTCTGACAGCCGGAATCAGCCCCAGCATTTT. The encoded protein is CSVSDSRNQPQHF. The chain is built from TRBV29-1 and TRBJ1-5; D is possibly TRBD1 (5 bases). V was shortened by 5 bases and J by 4 bases, with 12 bases between the two germline ends. This CDR3 is 13 amino acids long. CDR1 and CDR2 from the germline V gene are SQVTM and ANQGSEA.

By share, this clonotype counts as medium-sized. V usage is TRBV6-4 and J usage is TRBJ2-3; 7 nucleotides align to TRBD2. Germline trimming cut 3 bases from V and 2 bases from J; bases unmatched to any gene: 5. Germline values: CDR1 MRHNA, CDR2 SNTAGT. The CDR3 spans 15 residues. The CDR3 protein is CASSELAGVTDTQYF. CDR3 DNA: TGTGCCAGCAGTGAATTGGCGGGGGTCACAGATACGCAGTATTTT.